The rows below give T cell receptor beta chains drawn from one sample of a study of blood T cell repertoires in COVID-19. Sequencing was performed with immunoSEQ multiplex PCR; in TCRdb, only in-frame clones are kept and a portion is missing. The sample carries 98,000 or so clones, less than 75% recorded once. The sample comprised peripheral blood. These receptors were taken from a woman between 35 and 50 years old with acute or convalescent COVID-19. The CDR3 runs from the conserved cysteine through the conserved F or W. D genes are given only for firm matches. Part of the rows lack a size; the others show once, few, many or a class for expanded clones.

CDR3 | DNA | V | size | D | J
CASSPQRGPEAFF | TGTGCCAGCTCACCTCAACGTGGGCCTGAAGCTTTCTTT | TRBV18 | . | . | TRBJ1-1
CASSSGGVESGEQYF | TGCGCCAGCAGCTCCGGAGGAGTCGAATCCGGGGAGCAGTACTTC | TRBV5-1 | . | . | TRBJ2-7
CASSVDRDSYEQYF | TGCGCCAGCAGCGTCGACCGGGACAGCTACGAGCAGTACTTC | TRBV5-1 | . | TRBD1 | TRBJ2-7
CASSIDPQGGTDTQYF | TGTGCCAGTAGTATAGACCCACAGGGAGGCACAGATACGCAGTATTTT | TRBV19 | . | . | TRBJ2-3
CASNLPLAGGQETQYF | TGTGCCAGCAACTTACCGCTAGCGGGGGGGCAAGAGACCCAGTACTTC | TRBV7-9 | . | TRBD2 | TRBJ2-5
CASSQDTGGQPQHF | TGTGCCAGCAGCCAAGATACAGGGGGTCAGCCCCAGCATTTT | TRBV3-1/TRBV3-2 | . | TRBD1 | TRBJ1-5
CASSPWDRGRGSQPQHF | TGTGCCAGCAGTCCCTGGGACAGGGGGCGAGGAAGTCAGCCCCAGCATTTT | TRBV28 | . | TRBD1 | TRBJ1-5
CASRDRGLMADTQYF | TGTGCCAGTAGAGACCGGGGTCTTATGGCAGATACGCAGTATTTT | TRBV19 | . | . | TRBJ2-3
CAIRLTGVNTEAFF | TGTGCCATCAGGCTGACAGGGGTTAACACTGAAGCTTTCTTT | TRBV10-3 | . | TRBD1 | TRBJ1-1
CASSFEGEIYEQYF | TGCGCCAGCAGCTTTGAGGGGGAAATCTACGAGCAGTACTTC | TRBV5-1 | once | . | TRBJ2-7
CASSQGHRVHHF | TGTGCCAGCAGCCAAGGCCACAGGGTTCATCACTTC | TRBV3-1/TRBV3-2 | . | . | TRBJ2-5
CSVIGGTEETQYF | TGCAGCGTAATCGGGGGAACCGAAGAGACCCAGTACTTC | TRBV29-1 | . | . | TRBJ2-5
CASSLTTQGSSGNTIYF | TGCGCCAGCAGCCTAACTACCCAGGGGTCCTCTGGAAACACCATATATTTT | TRBV4-3 | . | . | TRBJ1-3
CASSRDGQAGDTQYF | TGTGCCAGCAGCCGGGATGGACAGGCGGGAGATACGCAGTATTTT | TRBV7-2 | . | TRBD1 | TRBJ2-3
CASSLQGDQPQHF | TGCGCCAGCAGCTTACAGGGGGATCAGCCCCAGCATTTT | TRBV5-1 | . | TRBD1 | TRBJ1-5
CASSPLDRNTGELFF | TGTGCCAGCAGTCCTCTAGACAGAAACACCGGGGAGCTGTTTTTT | TRBV27 | . | . | TRBJ2-2
CASSQEDGEETQYF | TGCGCCAGCAGCCAAGAAGACGGGGAAGAGACCCAGTACTTC | TRBV4-3 | . | . | TRBJ2-5
CASSIEGGTRYSNQPQHF | TGTGCCAGTAGTATAGAGGGCGGGACCCGATATAGCAATCAGCCCCAGCATTTT | TRBV19 | once | . | TRBJ1-5
CASSLDWGQTGELFF | TGTGCCAGCAGCTTGGATTGGGGGCAGACCGGGGAGCTGTTTTTT | TRBV5-5 | . | . | TRBJ2-2
CASSVADRGSYNSPLHF | TGTGCCAGCAGCGTAGCTGACAGGGGCTCCTATAATTCACCCCTCCACTTT | TRBV9 | . | TRBD1 | TRBJ1-6
CASSPISGFGNIQYF | TGTGCCAGTAGTCCTATAAGCGGTTTTGGCAACATTCAGTACTTC | TRBV19 | . | . | TRBJ2-4
CASSPVGASGNEQFF | TGTGCCAGCAGCCCGGTGGGGGCTAGCGGCAATGAGCAGTTCTTC | TRBV5-5 | . | . | TRBJ2-1
CASSTEEGGPQHF | TGTGCCAGTAGTACCGAAGAGGGTGGGCCCCAGCATTTT | TRBV19 | few | . | TRBJ1-5
CSSRADYNEQFF | TGCAGCTCCAGGGCAGACTACAATGAGCAGTTCTTC | TRBV29-1 | . | . | TRBJ2-1
CASLSVPGQGKETQYF | TGTGCCAGCCTCTCTGTTCCGGGACAGGGAAAAGAGACCCAGTACTTC | TRBV2 | . | TRBD1 | TRBJ2-5
CASSQDASGVLEQYF | TGCGCCAGCAGCCAAGACGCTAGCGGGGTCCTCGAGCAGTACTTC | TRBV4-3 | . | TRBD2 | TRBJ2-7
CASLNSGHRGNEKLFF | TGTGCCAGCCTCAATTCAGGCCACCGGGGGAATGAAAAACTGTTTTTT | TRBV28 | . | . | TRBJ1-4
CASSQVRGSVATDTQYF | TGCGCCAGCAGCCAAGTGAGGGGGTCGGTCGCCACAGATACGCAGTATTTT | TRBV4-1 | . | . | TRBJ2-3
CASSQEVTSLTYNEQFF | TGCGCCAGCAGCCAAGAGGTTACTAGCTTGACCTACAATGAGCAGTTCTTC | TRBV4-3 | once | . | TRBJ2-1
CASSLQGAETQYF | TGTGCCAGCAGTCTACAGGGAGCGGAGACCCAGTACTTC | TRBV9 | . | . | TRBJ2-5
CASSATSGDQPQHF | TGTGCCAGCAGCGCGACGTCAGGGGATCAGCCCCAGCATTTT | TRBV2 | . | . | TRBJ1-5
CASSLQLTSSQETQYF | TGTGCCAGCAGTTTACAACTGACTAGTTCACAAGAGACCCAGTACTTC | TRBV28 | few | . | TRBJ2-5
CSSNTDTQYF | TGCAGCTCCAACACAGATACGCAGTATTTT | TRBV29-1 | . | . | TRBJ2-3
CASSVESTGNTEAFF | TGTGCCAGCAGCGTAGAGTCGACGGGGAACACTGAAGCTTTCTTT | TRBV9 | . | . | TRBJ1-1
CASSSPLQAKNIQYF | TGTGCCAGCAGCTCTCCCCTACAGGCCAAAAACATTCAGTACTTC | TRBV11-2 | . | . | TRBJ2-4
CASSIKEGTEAFF | TGTGCCAGTAGTATAAAGGAGGGCACTGAAGCTTTCTTT | TRBV19 | . | . | TRBJ1-1
CASSREERTEAFF | TGCGCCAGCAGCCGGGAGGAACGCACTGAAGCTTTCTTT | TRBV4-3 | . | . | TRBJ1-1
CASSQLRGTGTDTQYF | TGTGCCAGTAGTCAACTTAGGGGGACAGGGACAGATACGCAGTATTTT | TRBV19 | . | TRBD1 | TRBJ2-3
CASSLGLALIDTQYF | TGTGCCAGTAGTTTAGGACTAGCGTTAATAGATACGCAGTATTTT | TRBV19 | . | TRBD2 | TRBJ2-3
CASSEGDSSYEQYF | TGCGCCAGCAGCGAAGGGGACAGCTCCTACGAGCAGTACTTC | TRBV4-3 | . | TRBD1 | TRBJ2-7
CASSLLAGGLETQYF | TGCGCCAGCAGCCTTCTAGCGGGGGGGCTCGAGACCCAGTACTTC | TRBV5-1 | . | TRBD2 | TRBJ2-5
CASSRPEAAETQYF | TGTGCCAGCTCTCGACCGGAGGCCGCGGAGACCCAGTACTTC | TRBV18 | . | . | TRBJ2-5
CASSYAAASGNTIYF | TGTGCCAGCAGCTACGCCGCGGCCTCTGGAAACACCATATATTTT | TRBV7-2 | few | . | TRBJ1-3
CASSTGTGYGNTIYF | TGCGCCAGCAGCACCGGGACAGGGTACGGAAACACCATATATTTT | TRBV5-1 | few | TRBD1 | TRBJ1-3
CASRGLAEQYF | TGTGCCAGCAGGGGACTAGCCGAGCAGTACTTC | TRBV2 | . | TRBD2 | TRBJ2-7
CASGSGGQDTQYF | TGTGCCAGTGGTTCGGGGGGCCAAGATACGCAGTATTTT | TRBV9 | . | . | TRBJ2-3
CASSPSKGWNTEAFF | TGTGCCAGCAGTCCCAGCAAGGGGTGGAACACTGAAGCTTTCTTT | TRBV6-1 | . | . | TRBJ1-1
CASSLAPPQGNYGYTF | TGCGCCAGCAGCTTAGCACCCCCACAGGGTAACTATGGCTACACCTTC | TRBV5-1 | . | . | TRBJ1-2